This T cell receptor beta chain was documented in a study of blood T cell repertoires in COVID-19. The participants were between about 18 and 90 years old and came from some 23 US areas. Assignment of participants to cohorts was predicated upon participant-reported clinical history. Authors' analysis steps: Amplification of reference gene primers was used by the study to estimate nucleated cell counts. TCRdb's table, derived via immunoSEQ multiplex PCR, lists solely in-frame clones and lacks some. From that table come the V and J calls and clone size; the DNA was used to work out D and trimming. The sample lists 400,000 to 500,000 clones; approximately 87% were seen once. This CDR3 has 12 amino acids. V lost 1 base, J lost 8 bases, and 8 bases lay in between. From germline, CDR1 is MRHNA and CDR2 SNTAGT.

Sequencing was carried out using PBMCs or T cells enriched from blood (not recorded which). The TCR originated in a woman aged 40 to 49 who had recovered from COVID-19. The gene calls are TRBV6-4 and TRBJ1-2, with unresolved D. CDR3 residues: CASSDLSGGYTF. For the CDR3, the DNA is TGTGCCAGCAGTGACTTGTCGGGGGGCTACACCTTC.